The 20 T cell receptor beta chains reported below all come from one sample, sequenced in a study of T cell repertoires in cytomegalovirus infection. TCRdb itself ran the reads through MiXCR, one entry per CDR3 protein. This sample carries about 300,000 distinct CDR3 sequences, roughly 26% of them seen once, and the ten largest clones take about 15%. Sample: PBMCs. The receptors derive from a human donor in good health (CMV status not recorded). Some clones in this sample may be carry-over from other donors' samples.

This chain connects TRBV7-6 to TRBJ1-5; 8 nucleotides line up with TRBD1. J gave up 7 bases and V 4 bases, and 6 bases lay outside the gene matches. Looked up from germline, CDR1 is SGHVS and CDR2 is FNYEAQ. This CDR3 spans 14 amino acids. The CDR3 here is CASSSGQVGQPQHF. The CDR3 region has the DNA TGTGCCAGCAGCTCGGGACAGGTAGGACAGCCCCAGCATTTT. The complete variable domain, with remaining parts taken from reference TRBV7-6 and TRBJ1-5, reads GAGVSQSPRYKVTKRGQDVALRCDPISGHVSLYWYRQALGQGPEFLTYFNYEAQQDKSGLPNDRFSAERPEGSISTLTIQRTEQRDSAMYRCASSSGQVGQPQHFGDGTRLSIL.

The genes are TRBV5-1 and TRBJ2-1; the match to TRBD2 covers 10 bases. Unmatched junction bases numbered 5, after V lost 2 bases and J lost 6 bases. Per germline, CDR1 SGHRS and CDR2 YFSETQ. CDR3 length: 15 amino acids. Here the CDR3 reads CASSFGLADSNEQFF. Written as DNA, the CDR3 is TGCGCCAGCAGCTTCGGACTAGCGGACTCCAATGAGCAGTTCTTC.

The table lists this clonotype with many counts. The chain joins TRBV7-2 to TRBJ1-6; no reliable D call. The V end lost 2 bases, the J end lost 0 bases, and 11 bases lay between the germline ends. This CDR3 contains 17 residues. CDR1 SGHTA and CDR2 FQGNSA come from the germline V gene. The CDR3: CASSLFMGNSYNSPLHF. CDR3 in DNA: TGTGCCAGCAGCTTATTTATGGGGAACTCCTATAATTCACCCCTCCACTTT.

The chain has TRBV29-1 and TRBJ2-7; possible D gene TRBD1, 6 bases. V was clipped by 7 bases and J by 2 bases, with 18 bases between them. The CDR3 sequence is 14 residues long. The germline CDR1 and CDR2 sequences are SQVTM and ANQGSEA. The CDR3 here is CSAADRLSTYEQYF. The CDR3 DNA sequence: TGCAGCGCTGCTGACAGGCTAAGCACCTACGAGCAGTACTTC.

This rearrangement joins TRBV19 to TRBJ1-5, with TRBD1 identical over 9 bases. CDR3 size: 15 residues. V gave up 9 bases and J gave up 4 bases; unmatched junction bases: 10. Germline V gene sequence: CDR1 LNHDA, CDR2 SQIVND (reference sequence). CDR3: CASDATGGVNQPQHF. The CDR3 coding sequence is TGTGCCAGCGATGCCACAGGGGGCGTAAATCAGCCCCAGCATTTT.

V gene TRBV12-3 or TRBV12-4 combines with J gene TRBJ1-2; 8 bases map to TRBD1. Trimming cost V 6 bases and J 5 bases; bases outside gene matches: 11. This CDR3 has 15 amino acids. The CDR3 spells CASSPSTGGGYGYTF. The DNA for the CDR3 is TGTGCCAGCAGCCCTTCCACAGGGGGAGGGTATGGCTACACCTTC.

This clonotype has only a few counts. The chain carries TRBV12-3 or TRBV12-4 and TRBJ2-1, with D perhaps matching TRBD2 (5 bases). The ends were cut back, 2 bases at V and 2 bases at J, with 10 bases in the middle. The CDR3 spans 15 residues. The CDR3 loop is CASSLSHGAYNEQFF. The CDR3 DNA reads TGTGCCAGCAGTTTAAGCCACGGGGCCTACAATGAGCAGTTCTTC.

This clonotype was detected only a few times. The junction does not match germline at one end; this may be a read error. V is TRBV12-3 or TRBV12-4 and J is TRBJ2-7; 8 bases are shared with TRBD2. The CDR3 length is 14 residues. The CDR3 reads CASGFGLAGYEQYF. The CDR3 DNA reads TGTGCCAGCGGTTTTGGTCTAGCGGGCTACGAGCAGTACTTC.

Only a few counts were recorded for this clonotype. This chain uses TRBV11-3 with TRBJ2-5, with D uncertain. The germline CDR1 and CDR2 sequences are SGHNT and YENEEA. This CDR3 has 13 residues. Deletions cut 2 bases from V and 5 bases from J, with 9 bases between. The CDR3 reads CASSLNLVETQYF. CDR3 DNA: TGTGCCAGCAGCTTAAATCTGGTGGAGACCCAGTACTTC.

The gene calls are TRBV27 and TRBJ2-3, with 10 bases fitting TRBD2. In germline, CDR1 is MNHEY, CDR2 SMNVEV (reference sequence). The CDR3 is 14 amino acids. The V segment lost 6 bases and the J segment 5 bases; nucleotides outside the gene matches: 5. The CDR3: CASSRLAGVDTQYF. The CDR3 DNA sequence: TGTGCCAGCAGCCGTCTAGCGGGAGTAGATACGCAGTATTTT.

This clonotype was seen more than once but under ten times. The J gene is TRBJ1-5, the V gene TRBV29-1; D uncertain. Germline values: CDR1 SQVTM, CDR2 ANQGSEA. V shed 4 bases and J shed 7 bases, with 11 bases lying between them. The CDR3 is 12 amino acids. The CDR3 sequence is CSVGKPGQPQHF. CDR3 sequence (DNA): TGCAGCGTTGGGAAGCCTGGGCAGCCCCAGCATTTT. The full variable domain, rest sourced from reference TRBV29-1 and TRBJ1-5, is SAVISQKPSRDICQRGTSLTIQCQVDSQVTMMFWYRQQPGQSLTLIATANQGSEATYESGFVIDKFPISRPNLTFSTLTVSNMSPEDSSIYLCSVGKPGQPQHFGDGTRLSIL.

This clonotype showed up just a few times. This rearrangement joins TRBV12-3 or TRBV12-4 to TRBJ1-1, with D tentatively TRBD1 (6 bases). The germline V and J ends were trimmed by 7 bases and 2 bases, with 23 bases remaining between them. CDR3 length: 17 residues. CDR3 loop: CASTPWQGSPINTEAFF. As DNA, the CDR3 is TGTGCCAGCACTCCATGGCAGGGGTCTCCTATCAACACTGAAGCTTTCTTT.

This clonotype was recorded at least ten times. V and J are TRBV7-2 and TRBJ2-1; possibly TRBD2 for D (6 bases). Trimming removed 5 bases at V and 3 bases at J, with 17 bases between. Germline V lookup: CDR1 SGHTA, CDR2 FQGNSA. CDR3 length: 16 amino acids. The CDR3 here is CASSPPGAGLYNEQFF. The CDR3 DNA sequence: TGTGCCAGCAGCCCCCCCGGGGCGGGACTCTACAATGAGCAGTTCTTC.

The chain links TRBV6-1 to TRBJ2-7; 7 positions match TRBD1. Per germline, CDR1 MNHNS and CDR2 SASEGT. J lost 3 bases, V lost 8 bases, and 7 bases had no gene match. CDR3 size: 13 residues. The CDR3 DNA reads as TGTGCCAGCTGCAGGGGGACGCTCTACGAGCAGTACTTC. This sequence encodes CASCRGTLYEQYF.

This clonotype was counted a few times. The rearrangement uses TRBV12-3 or TRBV12-4 and TRBJ2-3; no reliable D call. The CDR3 runs to 13 residues. With 6 bases removed from V and 3 bases from J, the gap between germline ends came to 10 bases. The CDR3 here is CASSPRVTDTQYF. The CDR3 region has the DNA TGTGCCAGCAGCCCTCGGGTAACAGATACGCAGTATTTT.

Only a few counts were recorded for this clonotype. The chain recombines TRBV7-2 with TRBJ2-4; D is perhaps TRBD1 or TRBD2 (5 bases each). V lost 5 bases to trimming and J lost 13 bases, with 15 bases between them. The length of the CDR3 is 12 residues. Germline loops: CDR1 SGHTA, CDR2 FQGNSA. The CDR3: CASSPGAGGQYF. CDR3 in DNA: TGTGCCAGCAGCCCCGGGGCGGGCGGGCAGTACTTC. Full variable domain (rest looked up from reference TRBV7-2 and TRBJ2-4): GAGVSQSPSNKVTEKGKDVELRCDPISGHTALYWYRQSLGQGLEFLIYFQGNSAPDKSGLPSDRFSAERTGGSVSTLTIQRTQQEDSAVYLCASSPGAGGQYFGAGTRLSVL.

This CDR3 reads CSAPTGSGFSGANVLTF. The CDR3 bases are TGCAGTGCTCCCACGGGTAGCGGCTTCTCTGGGGCCAACGTCCTGACTTTC. The rearrangement joins TRBV20-1 to TRBJ2-6; possibly TRBD2 for D (6 bases). CDR1 is DFQATT, CDR2 SNEGSKA, per germline (reference sequence). V gave up 5 bases and J gave up 0 bases, with 17 bases separating them. This CDR3 is built from 17 residues.

Only a few counts were recorded for this clonotype. The chain joins TRBV7-9 to TRBJ2-1; 12 bases are a match to TRBD2. The CDR3 is made up of 16 amino acids. Germline V lookup: CDR1 SEHNR, CDR2 FQNEAQ (reference sequence). Unmatched junction bases numbered 4, after V lost 4 bases and J lost 3 bases. The CDR3, as DNA: TGTGCCAGCAGCTCCGGACTAGCGGGGTACTACAATGAGCAGTTCTTC. Protein: CASSSGLAGYYNEQFF.

This clonotype was seen at least ten times. V and J are TRBV7-2 and TRBJ1-2; D may be TRBD1 (6 bases). The V end was cut by 5 bases, the J end by 9 bases, with 16 bases between. The germline gives CDR1 SGHTA, CDR2 FQGNSA. There are 13 residues in the CDR3. This chain's CDR3 is CASSRGQSYSYTF. CDR3 bases: TGTGCCAGCAGCCGGGGACAAAGTTATAGCTACACCTTC. Looking up the rest from reference TRBV7-2 and TRBJ1-2 gives the full variable domain: GAGVSQSPSNKVTEKGKDVELRCDPISGHTALYWYRQSLGQGLEFLIYFQGNSAPDKSGLPSDRFSAERTGGSVSTLTIQRTQQEDSAVYLCASSRGQSYSYTFGSGTRLTVV.

This chain connects TRBV15 to TRBJ1-6, with 9 bases that match TRBD1. There are 15 residues in the CDR3. Germline V lookup: CDR1 LNHNV, CDR2 YYDKDF (reference sequence). Trimming removed 5 bases from V and 5 bases from J; junction bases left unmatched: 4. The CDR3 DNA reads TGTGCCACCAGCCGGGACAGGGCTAATAATTCACCCCTCCACTTT. Translation: CATSRDRANNSPLHF.